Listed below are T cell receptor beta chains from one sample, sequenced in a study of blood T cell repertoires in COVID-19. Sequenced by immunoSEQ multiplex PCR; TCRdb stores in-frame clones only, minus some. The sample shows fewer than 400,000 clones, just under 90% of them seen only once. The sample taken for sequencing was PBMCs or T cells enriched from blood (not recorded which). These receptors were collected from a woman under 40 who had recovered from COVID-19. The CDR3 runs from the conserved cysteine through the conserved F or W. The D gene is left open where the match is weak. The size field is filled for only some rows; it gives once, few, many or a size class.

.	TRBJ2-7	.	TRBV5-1	CASSRTDRYYEQYF	TGCGCCAGCAGCCGAACAGACAGATACTACGAGCAGTACTTC
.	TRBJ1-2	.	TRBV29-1	CSVEGPILRGYTF	TGCAGCGTTGAGGGCCCAATCCTTCGGGGCTACACCTTC
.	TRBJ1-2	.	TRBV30	CASYRDALKYGYTF	TGTGCCAGTTACAGGGATGCTTTGAAATATGGCTACACCTTC
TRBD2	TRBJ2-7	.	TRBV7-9	CASSLGGSGRSYEQYF	TGTGCCAGCAGCTTAGGAGGTAGCGGGAGATCATACGAGCAGTACTTC
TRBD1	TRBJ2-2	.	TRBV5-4	CASSWPRQGNTGELFF	TGTGCCAGCAGCTGGCCCAGACAGGGAAACACCGGGGAGCTGTTTTTT
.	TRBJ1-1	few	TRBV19	CASSIQGRGTEAFF	TGTGCCAGTAGTATTCAGGGTAGAGGCACTGAAGCTTTCTTT
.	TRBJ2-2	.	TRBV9	CASSARSGNTGELFF	TGTGCCAGCAGCGCTAGGTCGGGAAACACCGGGGAGCTGTTTTTT
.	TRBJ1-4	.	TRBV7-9	CASSLLVEANEKLFF	TGTGCCAGCAGCTTATTAGTTGAAGCTAATGAAAAACTGTTTTTT
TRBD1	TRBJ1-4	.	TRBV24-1	CATPGQPQVRPNEKLFF	TGTGCCACCCCGGGACAGCCTCAGGTCCGGCCTAATGAAAAACTGTTTTTT
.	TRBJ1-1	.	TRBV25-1	CAAGNTEAFF	TGTGCCGCGGGGAACACTGAAGCTTTCTTT
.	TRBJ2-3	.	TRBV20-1	CSASWQGSTDTQYF	TGCAGTGCTAGTTGGCAGGGGAGTACAGATACGCAGTATTTT
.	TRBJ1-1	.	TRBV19	CASSRQNTEAFF	TGTGCCAGTAGTCGACAGAACACTGAAGCTTTCTTT
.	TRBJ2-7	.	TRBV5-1	CASSLAQGVSREQYF	TGCGCCAGCAGCTTGGCACAGGGAGTCTCTCGCGAGCAGTACTTC
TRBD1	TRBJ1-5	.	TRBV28	CASRGDRGQGGSNQPQHF	TGTGCCAGCAGGGGGGACAGGGGGCAAGGGGGAAGCAATCAGCCCCAGCATTTT
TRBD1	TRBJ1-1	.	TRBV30	CAWIRGDRGEAFF	TGTGCCTGGATTCGGGGGGACAGGGGAGAAGCTTTCTTT
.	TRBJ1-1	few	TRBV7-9	CASSPDSQKAFF	TGTGCCAGTAGCCCGGACAGCCAGAAAGCTTTCTTT
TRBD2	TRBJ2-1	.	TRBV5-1	CASSSRTSGSMGLYNEQFF	TGCGCCAGCAGCTCGAGGACTAGCGGGAGCATGGGGCTCTACAATGAGCAGTTCTTC
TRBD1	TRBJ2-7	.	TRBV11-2	CASSLGQGGYEQYF	TGTGCCAGCAGCTTGGGACAGGGGGGATACGAGCAGTACTTC
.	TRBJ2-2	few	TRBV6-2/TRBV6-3	CASSLDSDTGELFF	TGTGCCAGCAGTTTGGATAGCGACACCGGGGAGCTGTTTTTT
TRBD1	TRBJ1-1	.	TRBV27	CASSLFRTGGLNTEAFF	TGTGCCAGCAGTTTATTTCGGACAGGGGGACTGAACACTGAAGCTTTCTTT
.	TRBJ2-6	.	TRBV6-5	CATPRSSGANVLTF	TGTGCCACCCCTCGTTCCTCTGGGGCCAACGTCCTGACTTTC
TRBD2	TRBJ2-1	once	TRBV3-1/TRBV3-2	CASSQDSGNEQFF	TGTGCCAGCAGCCAAGATAGCGGGAATGAGCAGTTCTTC
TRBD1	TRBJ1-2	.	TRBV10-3	CAIRTRDRAREINYGYTF	TGTGCCATCAGGACCCGGGACAGGGCGAGAGAAATTAACTATGGCTACACCTTC
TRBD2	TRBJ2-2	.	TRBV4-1	CASSQRTSGIVAGELFF	TGCGCCAGCAGCCAAAGGACTAGCGGGATTGTGGCCGGGGAGCTGTTTTTT
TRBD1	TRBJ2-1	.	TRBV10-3	CAISDGRGGLYNEQFF	TGTGCCATCAGTGATGGACGAGGGGGCCTGTACAATGAGCAGTTCTTC
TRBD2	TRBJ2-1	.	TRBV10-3	CAISDGASGGDEQFF	TGTGCCATCAGTGACGGGGCTAGCGGGGGTGATGAGCAGTTCTTC
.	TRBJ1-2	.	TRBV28	CASSFLGALYGYTF	TGTGCCAGCAGTTTCCTAGGGGCCTTGTATGGCTACACCTTC
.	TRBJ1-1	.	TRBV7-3	CASSPYGQITEAFF	TGTGCCAGCAGCCCCTACGGACAGATCACTGAAGCTTTCTTT
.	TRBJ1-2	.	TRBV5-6	CASSRTGSGGYTF	TGTGCCAGCAGCCGGACGGGATCCGGAGGCTACACCTTC
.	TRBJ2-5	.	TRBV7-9	CASSLESRTNQGETQYF	TGTGCCAGCAGCTTAGAGTCTCGGACCAACCAGGGAGAGACCCAGTACTTC
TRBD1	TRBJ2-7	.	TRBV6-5	CASSYGTGGTAQYF	TGTGCCAGCAGTTACGGGACAGGGGGCACAGCGCAGTACTTC
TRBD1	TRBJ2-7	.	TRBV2	CASRLTGASYEQYF	TGTGCCAGCAGGCTGACAGGGGCCTCCTACGAGCAGTACTTC
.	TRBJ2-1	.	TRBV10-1	CASSGRFYNEQFF	TGCGCCAGCAGCGGGAGATTCTACAATGAGCAGTTCTTC
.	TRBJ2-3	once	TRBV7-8	CASSLAPVSTDTQYF	TGTGCCAGCAGCTTAGCTCCCGTTAGCACAGATACGCAGTATTTT
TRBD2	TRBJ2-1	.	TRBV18	CASSPPGLSYNEQFF	TGTGCCAGCTCACCGCCGGGACTATCCTACAATGAGCAGTTCTTC
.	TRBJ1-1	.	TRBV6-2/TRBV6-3	CASSYGSTGRNTEAFF	TGTGCCAGCAGTTACGGGTCTACAGGGAGGAACACTGAAGCTTTCTTT
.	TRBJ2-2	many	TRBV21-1	CASSNNRRRTGELFF	TGTGCCAGCAGCAACAATCGGAGGCGGACCGGGGAGCTGTTTTTT
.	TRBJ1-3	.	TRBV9	CASSALNRDKDATPGNTIYF	TGTGCCAGCAGCGCTTTAAACCGGGACAAGGATGCGACTCCTGGAAACACCATATATTTT
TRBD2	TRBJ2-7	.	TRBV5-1	CASSLELSGRAPEQYF	TGCGCCAGCAGCTTGGAGCTCAGCGGGAGGGCCCCCGAGCAGTACTTC
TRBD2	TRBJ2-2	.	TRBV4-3	CASSQLILAGGLTGELFF	TGCGCCAGCAGCCAACTTATCTTAGCGGGGGGGCTCACCGGGGAGCTGTTTTTT
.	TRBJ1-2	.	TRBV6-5	CASSYSGYHNYGYTF	TGTGCCAGCAGTTACTCGGGCTATCATAACTATGGCTACACCTTC
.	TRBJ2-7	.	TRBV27	CASSITPLGDEQYF	TGTGCCAGCAGCATTACTCCCTTAGGGGACGAGCAGTACTTC
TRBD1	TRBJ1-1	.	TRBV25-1	CASSVTGVNTEAFF	TGTGCCAGCAGTGTAACAGGGGTGAACACTGAAGCTTTCTTT
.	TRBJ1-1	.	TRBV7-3	CASSLGGPNTEAFF	TGTGCCAGCAGCTTAGGGGGCCCGAACACTGAAGCTTTCTTT
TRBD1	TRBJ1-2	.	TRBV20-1	CSASPGQGNYGYTF	TGCAGTGCTAGTCCGGGACAGGGGAACTATGGCTACACCTTC
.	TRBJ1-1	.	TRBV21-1	CASSKDGTEAFF	TGTGCCAGCAGCAAAGACGGCACTGAAGCTTTCTTT
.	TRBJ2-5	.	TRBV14	CASSQKGPTRRVPQETQYF	TGTGCCAGCAGCCAGAAGGGCCCCACAAGGAGGGTCCCCCAAGAGACCCAGTACTTC
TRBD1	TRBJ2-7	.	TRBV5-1	CASSLGQGGAYEQYF	TGCGCCAGCAGCTTGGGACAGGGGGGTGCCTACGAGCAGTACTTC
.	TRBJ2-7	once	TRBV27	CASSWNGHSYEQYF	TGTGCCAGCAGTTGGAACGGACACTCCTACGAGCAGTACTTC
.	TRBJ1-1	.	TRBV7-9	CASSLASVNTEAFF	TGTGCCAGCAGCTTAGCGTCGGTGAACACTGAAGCTTTCTTT
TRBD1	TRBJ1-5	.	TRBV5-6	CASSTDRAQPQHF	TGTGCCAGCAGCACGGACAGGGCTCAGCCCCAGCATTTT
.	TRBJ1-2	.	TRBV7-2	CASSSSRGLANYGYTF	TGTGCCAGCAGCTCTAGTCGGGGATTAGCTAACTATGGCTACACCTTC
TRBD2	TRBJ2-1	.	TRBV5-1	CASSLRTSGGIVYNEQFF	TGCGCCAGCAGCCTAAGGACTAGCGGGGGGATAGTGTACAATGAGCAGTTCTTC